Following are 12 T cell receptor beta chains from one sample sequenced in a study of metastatic and nonmetastatic thyroid tumors. All patients were treatment-naive before thyroid surgery. TCRdb re-analyzed the PCR reads through MiXCR. The sample holds over 14,000 clones, less than 4.5% seen once. What was sequenced was tumor tissue. The receptors originated from a female donor with papillary thyroid cancer or a benign thyroid nodule (not recorded which). Some clones in this sample may be carry-over from other donors' samples.

This chain uses TRBV5-1 with TRBJ2-1; 10 nucleotides align to TRBD2. V trimming: 4 bases; J trimming: 2 bases; junction bases outside the gene matches: 9. The CDR3 is 17 amino acids. Germline assignment: CDR1 SGHRS and CDR2 YFSETQ. In nucleotides, the CDR3 is TGCGCCAGCAGCCTTTTACGGACTAGCGGCCCCTACAATGAGCAGTTCTTC. Translating it yields CASSLLRTSGPYNEQFF.

This clone is labeled as medium-sized. This chain joins TRBV25-1 and TRBJ1-2; no firm D call. This CDR3 has 13 amino acids. The V end lost 6 bases, the J end lost 0 bases, and 8 bases lay between the germline ends. The germline CDR1 and CDR2 sequences are MGHDK and SYGVNS. CDR3 in DNA: TGTGCCAGCAGCCCGGGGACTAACTATGGCTACACCTTC. Protein: CASSPGTNYGYTF.

V gene TRBV6-1 combines with J gene TRBJ2-7, with D perhaps matching TRBD2 (5 bases). V shed 2 bases and J shed 2 bases, with 7 bases lying between them. Germline V lookup: CDR1 MNHNS, CDR2 SASEGT. The CDR3 length is 13 residues. The CDR3 is CASSEHGAYEQYF. The CDR3 DNA reads TGTGCCAGCAGTGAACACGGGGCCTACGAGCAGTACTTC.

In its sample, this clone was seen many times. V is TRBV11-2 and J is TRBJ1-1, with D tentatively TRBD1 (5 bases). Deletions cut 5 bases from V and 0 bases from J, with 10 bases between. Germline V gives CDR1 SGHAT, CDR2 FQNNGV. CDR3 size: 14 residues. The CDR3 nucleotides read TGTGCCAGCAGCCCGACGGACATGAACACTGAAGCTTTCTTT. Protein product: CASSPTDMNTEAFF.

There are a few counts of this clone. V gene TRBV6-1 combines with J gene TRBJ2-2; 8 bases are a match to TRBD1. Trimming cost V 6 bases and J 1 base; bases outside gene matches: 4. The germline V gene encodes CDR1 MNHNS and CDR2 SASEGT. This CDR3 region has 15 residues. The CDR3: CASSSGQGNTGELFF. Here the CDR3 DNA reads TGTGCCAGCAGCTCTGGACAGGGGAACACCGGGGAGCTGTTTTTT.

This clone was recorded a few times. This chain links TRBV9 with TRBJ2-7; 11 nucleotides line up with TRBD2. The V gene's germline CDR1 is SGDLS and CDR2 YYNGEE. The V segment lost 6 bases and the J segment 1 base; nucleotides outside the gene matches: 6. The CDR3 is 15 amino acids. The CDR3 is CASTPGLADSYEQYF. The CDR3 region has the DNA TGTGCCAGCACCCCGGGACTAGCGGATTCCTACGAGCAGTACTTC.

The chain combines TRBV27 with TRBJ2-7; 9 nucleotides align to TRBD1. V lost 1 base and J lost 5; bases outside the gene matches: 9. The CDR3 consists of 16 residues. Germline V gene lookup returns CDR1 MNHEY and CDR2 SMNVEV (reference sequence). The CDR3 reads CASSLFWDRASHEQYF. DNA of the CDR3: TGTGCCAGCAGTTTATTCTGGGACAGGGCTTCCCACGAGCAGTACTTC.

The sample holds a few counts of this clone. The V call is TRBV6-2 or TRBV6-3, the J call TRBJ1-6; D not certain. CDR1 and CDR2 (germline): MNHEY, SVGEGT. Trimming took 5 bases from V and 7 from J, leaving 6 bases between them. The CDR3 consists of 12 residues. The DNA for the CDR3 is TGTGCCAGCAGTGACCCAAATTCACCCCTCCACTTT. Translating it yields CASSDPNSPLHF.

Judged by abundance, this clone is medium-sized. This chain uses TRBV19 with TRBJ2-2; perhaps TRBD1 as D (6 bases). The CDR3 is made up of 15 amino acids. The V and J ends lost 1 base and 5 bases respectively, with 11 bases between them. Germline V lookup: CDR1 LNHDA, CDR2 SQIVND (reference sequence). The CDR3 here is CASSIGRGLTGELFF. CDR3 bases: TGTGCCAGTAGTATAGGCAGGGGTTTGACCGGGGAGCTGTTTTTT. Complete variable domain (other parts from reference TRBV19 and TRBJ2-2): DGGITQSPKYLFRKEGQNVTLSCEQNLNHDAMYWYRQDPGQGLRLIYYSQIVNDFQKGDIAEGYSVSREKKESFPLTVTSAQKNPTAFYLCASSIGRGLTGELFFGEGSRLTVL.

As regards this clone: The germline gene is not matched at one end of the junction; a read error may be the cause. The chain uses TRBV28 and TRBJ1-1; the D gene is possibly TRBD1 (5 bases). This CDR3 comprises 13 residues. Looked up from germline, CDR1 is MDHEN and CDR2 is SYDVKM. The chain's CDR3 is CASSFQGYTDAIF. In DNA form, the CDR3 reads TGTGCCAGCAGCTTCCAGGGTTATACTGACGCTATCTTT.

Only a few counts were recorded for this clone. The CDR3 DNA follows: TGTGCCAGCAGCCAAGAAGGGTCAGGGCTATGGAACACTGAAGCTTTCTTT. Translating it yields CASSQEGSGLWNTEAFF. This chain links TRBV3-1 with TRBJ1-1; D possibly corresponds to TRBD1 (5 bases). The CDR3 extends over 17 amino acids. V was clipped by 0 bases and J by 1 base, with 15 bases between them. The germline gives CDR1 LGHDT, CDR2 YNNKEL (reference sequence).

The chain is built from TRBV2 and TRBJ1-2, with D possibly matching TRBD1 (6 bases). The V end lost 4 bases, the J end lost 4 bases, and 10 bases lay between the germline ends. Germline V gene sequence: CDR1 SNHLY, CDR2 FYNNEI. This CDR3 has 13 residues. The CDR3 nucleotides read TGTGCCAGCAGTGCACAGGGTAGCTATGGCTACACCTTC. Amino acids: CASSAQGSYGYTF.